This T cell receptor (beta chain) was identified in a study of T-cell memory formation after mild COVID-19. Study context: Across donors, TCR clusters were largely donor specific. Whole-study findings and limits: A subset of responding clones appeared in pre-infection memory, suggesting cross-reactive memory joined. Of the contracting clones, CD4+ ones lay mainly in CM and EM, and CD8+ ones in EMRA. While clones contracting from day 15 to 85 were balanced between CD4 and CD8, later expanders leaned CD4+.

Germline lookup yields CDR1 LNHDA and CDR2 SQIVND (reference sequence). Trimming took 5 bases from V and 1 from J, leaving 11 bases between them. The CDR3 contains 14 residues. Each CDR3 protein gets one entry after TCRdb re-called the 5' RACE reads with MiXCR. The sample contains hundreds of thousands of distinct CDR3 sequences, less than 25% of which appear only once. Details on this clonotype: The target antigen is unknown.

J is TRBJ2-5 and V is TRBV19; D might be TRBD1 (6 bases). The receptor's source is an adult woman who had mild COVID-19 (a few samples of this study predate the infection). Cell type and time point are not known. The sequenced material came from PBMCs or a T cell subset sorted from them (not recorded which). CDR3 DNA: TGTGCCAGTAGTCAAGGGACATCCCAAGAGACCCAGTACTTC. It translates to CASSQGTSQETQYF.